These T cell receptor beta chains were read from a single sample in a study of human T cells and chemical hapten exposure. TCRdb re-analysed the RACE reads in MiXCR, keeping a single row per CDR3 protein. Among some 400,000 distinct CDR3 sequences listed, 5.1% were seen once. Source: whole blood, taken in connection with sensitization to the hapten diphenylcyclopropenone (DPC). The origin of the receptors is a woman aged 45-65 years with alopecia areata. Some clones in this sample may be carry-over from other donors' samples. Each CDR3 is given with its conserved first and last residue. A D gene is named only where the DNA matches it firmly. Clone size is stated in some rows and not others, as once, few, many or a class when expanded.

v_gene	abundance	len	d_gene	j_gene	CDR3nt	CDR3aa
TRBV5-1	.	14	.	TRBJ2-5	TGCGCCAGCAGGGTAGCGGCCCCCGAAGAGACCCAGTACTTC	CASRVAAPEETQYF
TRBV10-3	.	14	.	TRBJ2-7	TGTGCCAACAGTGCTGGGGACGGAACCTACGAGCAGTACTTC	CANSAGDGTYEQYF
TRBV6-1	few	15	.	TRBJ1-2	TGTGCCAGCAGTGAAGCGGAGGATGCTAACTATGGCTACACCTTC	CASSEAEDANYGYTF
TRBV12-3/TRBV12-4	few	12	.	TRBJ2-2	TGTGCCAGCAGTTTAGTCAGGCCAGAGCTGTTTTTT	CASSLVRPELFF
TRBV28	few	13	.	TRBJ2-6	TGTGCCAGCAGTTTGGGAAGGACCGCCGTCCTGACTTTC	CASSLGRTAVLTF
TRBV28	many	15	TRBD2	TRBJ2-3	TGTGCCAGCAGTTTCGTACCGGGGAGGGCAGATACGCAGTATTTT	CASSFVPGRADTQYF
TRBV11-2	few	15	TRBD2	TRBJ2-7	TGTGCCAGCAGCACTCTCGCGGGACTAGAATACGAGCAGTACTTC	CASSTLAGLEYEQYF
TRBV21-1	many	20	.	TRBJ1-6	TGTGCCAGCAAGGAGAGGCGACAGAAGCCTTTGAGCTCCTATAATTCACCCCTCCACTTT	CASKERRQKPLSSYNSPLHF
TRBV21-1	few	15	.	TRBJ1-6	TGTGCCAGCAGCGCTTTGGACAGCTCTAATTCACCCCTCCACTTT	CASSALDSSNSPLHF
TRBV28	.	15	TRBD1	TRBJ1-1	TGTGCCAGCAGTTCATCGACAGGGGGAATCACTGAAGCTTTCTTT	CASSSSTGGITEAFF
TRBV2	many	15	.	TRBJ1-5	TGTGCCAGCAACTCACAGGGAGGAACGACTCAGCCCCAGCATTTT	CASNSQGGTTQPQHF
TRBV10-1	.	14	.	TRBJ2-3	TGCGCCAGCAGTGGGGCGGCCAACACAGATACGCAGTATTTT	CASSGAANTDTQYF
TRBV7-2	many	15	TRBD1	TRBJ1-5	TGTGCCAGCAGCCCCCGACAGGGATACAATCAGCCCCAGCATTTT	CASSPRQGYNQPQHF
TRBV7-8	.	16	.	TRBJ2-2	TGTGCCAGCAGTTATCGGCTGGCGCTGAACACCGGGGAGCTGTTTTTT	CASSYRLALNTGELFF
TRBV18	few	13	TRBD1	TRBJ1-1	TGTGCCAGCTCACTTAGACAGGGGATTGAAGCTTTCTTT	CASSLRQGIEAFF
TRBV11-2	many	14	TRBD1	TRBJ1-1	TGTGCCAGCTGTAAGACAGGGTTGGGTACTGAAGCTTTCTTT	CASCKTGLGTEAFF
TRBV24-1	few	14	.	TRBJ1-2	TGTGCCACAAGAGCCGGGGCAGGTAACTATGGCTACACCTTC	CATRAGAGNYGYTF
TRBV6-5	few	16	TRBD2	TRBJ2-3	TGTGCCAGCAATCGACTAGCGGGAGGGAGCACAGATACGCAGTATTTT	CASNRLAGGSTDTQYF
TRBV6-5	.	12	TRBD1	TRBJ2-2	TGTGCCAGCAGCCGGACAGGCGGGGAGCTGTTTTTT	CASSRTGGELFF
TRBV20-1	few	17	.	TRBJ2-1	TGCAGTGCTAGAGAGGGGCTCTCCGCGGCTTCCTACAATGAGCAGTTCTTC	CSAREGLSAASYNEQFF
TRBV4-1	.	18	TRBD2	TRBJ2-3	TGCGCCAGCAGCCAAGACCTCCCAGCTAGCGGGGGCGGTGATACGCAGTATTTT	CASSQDLPASGGGDTQYF
TRBV9	few	15	TRBD1	TRBJ2-7	TGTGCCAGCAGCGTAGTGGACAGGGGGCGGTACGAGCAGTACTTC	CASSVVDRGRYEQYF
TRBV29-1	many	8	.	TRBJ1-1	TGCAGCGTACCCGAAGCTTTCTTT	CSVPEAFF
TRBV5-1	.	13	.	TRBJ2-5	TGCGCCAGCAGTCGACTCTTAAGGGAGACCCAGTACTTC	CASSRLLRETQYF
TRBV14	few	14	TRBD1	TRBJ1-2	TGTGCCAGCAGCATAACAGGGGTGTTCCATGGCTACACCTTC	CASSITGVFHGYTF
TRBV28	many	13	.	TRBJ2-7	TGTGCCAGCAGTTTAGACGGTTCCTACGAGCAGTACTTC	CASSLDGSYEQYF
TRBV10-2	many	14	.	TRBJ2-7	TGCGCCAGCAGTGGGCAGGGGCAAATCTACGAGCAGTACTTC	CASSGQGQIYEQYF